A single T cell receptor beta chain is shown here with its context. Its antigen is as yet unknown. The record originates from a study of cytomegalovirus exposure and HLA in healthy donors. Study results and caveats: Upon later analysis, HLA-associated TCR beta chains proved more clonally expanded than other, equally common chains. In all likelihood, a cluster of highly shared sequence variants was a sequencing artifact.

This CDR3 has 14 amino acids. The V end was cut by 5 bases, the J end by 6 bases, with 13 bases between. The V gene's germline CDR1 is SEHNR and CDR2 FQNEAQ (reference sequence). A multiplex PCR was run with 60 Vbeta primers and 13 Jbeta primers. Generated by immunoSEQ multiplex PCR, the TCRdb table keeps only in-frame clones and is missing some. This table has 150,000 to 200,000 clones, about 84% appearing once. Sequenced: PBMCs. The V and J genes are TRBV7-9 and TRBJ2-2; D is perhaps TRBD2 (5 bases). This TCR came from a man between 18 and 29 years old in good health and CMV-seronegative. The CDR3 here is CASSRGWGAGELFF. CDR3 in DNA: TGTGCCAGCAGCAGAGGGTGGGGAGCCGGGGAGCTGTTTTTT.